The 14 T cell receptor beta chains presented below share a single source sample, sequenced in a study of blood T cell repertoires in COVID-19. Libraries were prepared by immunoSEQ multiplex PCR; TCRdb keeps only in-frame clonotypes and omits some of them. The sample has 90,000 to 140,000 clones, 80% to 85% seen once. Material for sequencing was peripheral blood. Source of these receptors: a man aged 80 or over with acute or convalescent COVID-19.

This clone was counted only a few times. The V gene is TRBV4-2, the J gene TRBJ2-2; perhaps TRBD1 as D (5 bases). This CDR3 spans 15 amino acids. V lost 1 base to trimming and J lost 0 bases, with 6 bases between them. The germline V gene has CDR1 LGHNA and CDR2 YNFKEQ. This CDR3 is CASSQGRANTGELFF. In DNA, the CDR3 is TGTGCCAGCAGCCAAGGCAGGGCGAACACCGGGGAGCTGTTTTTT.

The V call is TRBV29-1, the J call TRBJ2-1, with a weak D call TRBD2 (6 bases). CDR1 is SQVTM, CDR2 ANQGSEA, per germline. The CDR3 contains 12 residues. The V end was cut by 5 bases, the J end by 4 bases, with 9 bases between. In nucleotides, the CDR3 is TGCAGCGTTACGAGCGGGTACAATGAGCAGTTCTTC. Translating gives CSVTSGYNEQFF.

The chain recombines TRBV30 with TRBJ2-3, with D maybe TRBD2 (5 bases). V lost 4 bases to trimming and J lost 2 bases, with 10 bases between them. The germline gives CDR1 GTSNPN, CDR2 SVGIG (reference sequence). The CDR3 has 13 amino acids. The CDR3: CAWKEVFTDTQYF. For the CDR3, the DNA is TGTGCCTGGAAGGAGGTTTTCACAGATACGCAGTATTTT.

The sample holds one count of this clone. V gene TRBV7-2 combines with J gene TRBJ1-5; TRBD1 might be the D (6 bases). The CDR3 length is 16 residues. V dropped 4 bases and J dropped 6 bases, with 19 bases sitting between them. Germline lookup yields CDR1 SGHTA and CDR2 FQGNSA. Written as DNA, the CDR3 is TGTGCCAGCAGCTCCTTAACAGGGAGGGGGGGTCAGCCCCAGCATTTT. Translated, it gives CASSSLTGRGGQPQHF.

CDR3 sequence reads: CATSSDSNEKLFF. The CDR3 nucleotides read TGTGCCACCAGCAGCGACAGTAATGAAAAACTGTTTTTT. The chain recombines TRBV15 with TRBJ1-4; the D gene is possibly TRBD1 (5 bases). The CDR3 spans 13 residues. Trimming removed 3 bases at V and 4 bases at J, with 6 bases between. Germline loops: CDR1 LNHNV, CDR2 YYDKDF (reference sequence).

This clone came up once. The chain links TRBV18 to TRBJ1-5, with 8 bases that match TRBD1. Germline V gives CDR1 KGHSH, CDR2 LQKENI. V was pared by 2 bases and J by 7 bases, with 10 bases of the junction left unmatched. There are 16 residues in the CDR3. The CDR3 region is CASSPGLGQGGQPQHF. The DNA for the CDR3 is TGTGCCAGCTCACCAGGGCTCGGACAGGGCGGCCAGCCCCAGCATTTT.

The chain joins TRBV5-1 to TRBJ2-1; 10 nucleotides align to TRBD1. The ends lost 1 base at V and 5 bases at J; junction bases unmatched: 6. CDR1 and CDR2 (germline): SGHRS, YFSETQ. The CDR3 has 16 amino acids. DNA for the CDR3: TGCGCCAGCAGCTTGTGGTCGGGACAGGGGAACAATGAGCAGTTCTTC. This translates into CASSLWSGQGNNEQFF.

This rearrangement joins TRBV7-9 to TRBJ2-4; the D gene is possibly TRBD2 (6 bases). The V gene's germline CDR1 is SEHNR and CDR2 FQNEAQ (reference sequence). This CDR3 has 13 residues. Trimming cost V 3 bases and J 7 bases, with 10 bases left between them. This CDR3 reads CASSLALANIQYF. In DNA, the CDR3 is TGTGCCAGCAGCTTGGCGCTAGCGAACATTCAGTACTTC.

The chain employs TRBV28 and TRBJ1-3; tentatively, D is TRBD1 (6 bases). Germline lookup yields CDR1 MDHEN and CDR2 SYDVKM. The CDR3 runs to 16 residues. V shed 3 bases and J shed 0 bases, with 12 bases lying between them. The CDR3 DNA is TGTGCCAGCAGTTTTGACAGGACAATCTCTGGAAACACCATATATTTT. Protein product: CASSFDRTISGNTIYF.

The chain uses TRBV7-2 and TRBJ2-5, with D possibly matching TRBD2 (5 bases). The V end lost 3 bases, the J end lost 5 bases, and 16 bases lay between the germline ends. Germline V CDR1 and CDR2: SGHTA, FQGNSA. The CDR3 runs 15 residues. The CDR3 coding sequence is TGTGCCAGCAGCTTGTTCCGGGATCGAGGGGAGACCCAGTACTTC. Its protein product is CASSLFRDRGETQYF.

This chain uses TRBV5-1 with TRBJ1-4; D might be TRBD1 (6 bases). The CDR3 has 15 amino acids. Germline V gives CDR1 SGHRS, CDR2 YFSETQ. V gave up 2 bases and J gave up 4 bases, with 12 bases separating them. In DNA, the CDR3 is TGCGCCAGCAGCTTAATGGACAGCTTTAATGAAAAACTGTTTTTT. It translates to CASSLMDSFNEKLFF. The full variable domain, with the rest looked up from reference TRBV5-1 and TRBJ1-4, is KAGVTQTPRYLIKTRGQQVTLSCSPISGHRSVSWYQQTPGQGLQFLFEYFSETQRNKGNFPGRFSGRQFSNSRSEMNVSTLELGDSALYLCASSLMDSFNEKLFFGSGTQLSVL.

The chain links TRBV7-2 to TRBJ1-2, with 7 bases identical to TRBD1. From germline, CDR1 is SGHTA and CDR2 FQGNSA. Trimming removed 5 bases from V and 0 bases from J; junction bases left unmatched: 12. This CDR3 is built from 17 residues. The CDR3 region is CASSIRISRGANYGYTF. The CDR3 region has the DNA TGTGCCAGCAGCATACGCATTTCCAGGGGGGCTAACTATGGCTACACCTTC.

The chain joins TRBV2 to TRBJ2-6, with D maybe TRBD2 (6 bases). The CDR3 contains 16 residues. V was clipped by 3 bases and J by 4 bases, with 13 bases between them. Looked up from germline, CDR1 is SNHLY and CDR2 is FYNNEI. CDR3 in amino acids: CASSDTGTRGANVLTF. The CDR3 nucleotides are TGTGCCAGCAGTGATACGGGGACTCGGGGGGCCAACGTCCTGACTTTC.

This chain uses TRBV28 with TRBJ1-2; TRBD1 matches at 9 bases. There are 15 residues in the CDR3. From germline, CDR1 is MDHEN and CDR2 SYDVKM. Trimming removed 5 bases from V and 3 bases from J; junction bases left unmatched: 7. The CDR3, as DNA: TGTGCCAGCAGTATAGGGACAGGGTCCCACTATGGCTACACCTTC. Amino acid sequence: CASSIGTGSHYGYTF.